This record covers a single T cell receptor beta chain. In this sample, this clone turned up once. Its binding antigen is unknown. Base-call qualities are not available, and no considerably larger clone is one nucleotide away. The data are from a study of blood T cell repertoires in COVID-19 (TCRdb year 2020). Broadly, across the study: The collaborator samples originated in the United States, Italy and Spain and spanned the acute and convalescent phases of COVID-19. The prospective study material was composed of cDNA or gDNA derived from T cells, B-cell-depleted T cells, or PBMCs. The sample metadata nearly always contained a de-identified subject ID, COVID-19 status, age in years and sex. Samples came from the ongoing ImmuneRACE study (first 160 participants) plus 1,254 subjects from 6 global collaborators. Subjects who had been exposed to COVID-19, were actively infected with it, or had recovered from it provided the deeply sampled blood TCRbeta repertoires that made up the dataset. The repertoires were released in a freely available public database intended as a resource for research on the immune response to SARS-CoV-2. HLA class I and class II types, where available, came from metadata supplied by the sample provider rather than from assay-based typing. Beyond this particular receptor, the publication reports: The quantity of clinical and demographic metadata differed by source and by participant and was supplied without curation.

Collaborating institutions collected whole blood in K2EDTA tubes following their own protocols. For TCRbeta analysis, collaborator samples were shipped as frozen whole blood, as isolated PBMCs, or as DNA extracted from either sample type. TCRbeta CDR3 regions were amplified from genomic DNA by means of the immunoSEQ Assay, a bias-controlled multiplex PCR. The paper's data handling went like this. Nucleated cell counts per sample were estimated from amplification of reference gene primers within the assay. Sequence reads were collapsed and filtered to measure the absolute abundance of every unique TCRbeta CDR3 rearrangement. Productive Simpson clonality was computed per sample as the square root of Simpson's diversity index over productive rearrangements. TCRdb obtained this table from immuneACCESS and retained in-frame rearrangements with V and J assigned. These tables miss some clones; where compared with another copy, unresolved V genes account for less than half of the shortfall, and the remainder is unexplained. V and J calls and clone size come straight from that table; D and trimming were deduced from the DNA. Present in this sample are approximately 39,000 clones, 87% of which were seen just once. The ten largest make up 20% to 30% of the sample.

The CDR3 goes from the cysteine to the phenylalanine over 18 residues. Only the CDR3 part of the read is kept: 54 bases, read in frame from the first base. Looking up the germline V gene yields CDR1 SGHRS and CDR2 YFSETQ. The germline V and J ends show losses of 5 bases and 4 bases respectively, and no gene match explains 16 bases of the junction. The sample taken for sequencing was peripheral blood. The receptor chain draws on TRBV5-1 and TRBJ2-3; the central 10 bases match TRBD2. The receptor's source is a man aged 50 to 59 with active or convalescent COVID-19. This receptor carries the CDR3 CASRVGASGSLGADTQYF. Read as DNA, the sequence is TGCGCCAGCAGGGTCGGCGCTAGCGGGAGTTTGGGCGCAGATACGCAGTATTTT.